This TCR beta chain was profiled in a study of CD8 T cells in Susac syndrome. General study findings and limits: It was acknowledged in the study that its TCR sequencing and HLA analysis involved a relatively small number of individuals.

An amount of RNA that ranged from about 0.45 to 1 ug was reverse transcribed with random hexamers. Amplification of TCR beta CDR3 spanned 54 Vbeta and 13 Jbeta via immunoSEQ multiplex PCR. TCRdb reanalysed the immunoSEQ multiplex PCR reads using MiXCR and keeps one entry per CDR3 protein. The sample records 90,000 to 110,000 distinct CDR3 sequences, roughly 96% being singletons. TCR beta was sequenced from blood CD8+ and CD4+ T cells. TEMRA cells were FACS-enriched, unlike CD8+ and CD4+ T cells, which were negatively isolated. Details on this clonotype: Antigen: not known.

Germline values: CDR1 MDHEN, CDR2 SYDVKM. V lost 5 bases, J lost 0 bases, and 4 bases stayed unmatched. The CDR3 loop spans 15 amino acids. This sequence originates from a human donor in good health. The sample consisted of CD4+ T cells from PBMCs. V gene TRBV28 combines with J gene TRBJ2-7; TRBD2 matches at 10 bases. CDR3 coding DNA: TGTGCCAGCAGTGGTAGCGGGGGGTACTCCTACGAGCAGTACTTC. Its protein is CASSGSGGYSYEQYF.